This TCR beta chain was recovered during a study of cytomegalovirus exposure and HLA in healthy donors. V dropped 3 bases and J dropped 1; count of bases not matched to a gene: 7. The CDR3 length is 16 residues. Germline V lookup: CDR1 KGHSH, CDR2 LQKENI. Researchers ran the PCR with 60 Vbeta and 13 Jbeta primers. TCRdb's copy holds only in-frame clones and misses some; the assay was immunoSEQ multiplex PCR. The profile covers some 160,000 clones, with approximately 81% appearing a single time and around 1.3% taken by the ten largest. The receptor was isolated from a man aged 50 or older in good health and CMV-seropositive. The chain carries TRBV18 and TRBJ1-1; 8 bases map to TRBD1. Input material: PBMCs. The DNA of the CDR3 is TGTGCCAGCTCACCGACCGTGGACAGGGCGAACACTGAAGCTTTCTTT. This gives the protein CASSPTVDRANTEAFF.